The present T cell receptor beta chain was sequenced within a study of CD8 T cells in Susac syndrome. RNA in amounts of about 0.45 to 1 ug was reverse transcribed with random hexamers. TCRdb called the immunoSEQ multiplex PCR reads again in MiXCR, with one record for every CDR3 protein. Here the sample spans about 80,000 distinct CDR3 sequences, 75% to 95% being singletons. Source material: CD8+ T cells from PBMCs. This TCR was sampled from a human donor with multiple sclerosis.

CDR3 DNA sequence: TGCAGTGCTAGAGGACTAGGTCGCACAGATACGCAGTATTTT. Translating gives CSARGLGRTDTQYF. V usage is TRBV20-1 and J usage is TRBJ2-3; D is possibly TRBD2 (6 bases). The V and J ends lost 1 base and 1 base respectively, with 9 bases between them. Germline lookup yields CDR1 DFQATT and CDR2 SNEGSKA (reference sequence). The CDR3 runs 14 residues.